Each of the 28 T cell receptor beta chains below was sequenced from the same sample in a study of beta chain features in type 1 diabetes. Overall study findings and caveats: Type 1 diabetes patients had moderately but significantly shorter TCRB CDR3s in all four CD4+ subsets.

Expressed TCRB transcripts were sequenced, since all the RNA that had been isolated was reverse transcribed. The assay was immunoSEQ multiplex PCR, and TCRdb's table has in-frame clones only and misses some. In the table there are 300,000 to 400,000 clones, 13% of which are singletons. Antigens for these TCRs are unknown. Sequences were obtained from naive CD4+ T cells from blood. These TCRs come from a woman aged 18-29 years with type 1 diabetes.

The chain joins TRBV13 to TRBJ2-7, with 7 bases aligning to TRBD2. Unmatched junction bases numbered 8, after V lost 0 bases and J lost 0 bases. Germline CDR1 reads PRHDT; CDR2 reads FYEKMQ (reference sequence). The CDR3 totals 17 residues. The CDR3 here is CASSLGPGLSHSYEQYF. The CDR3 coding sequence is TGTGCCAGCAGCTTAGGCCCGGGACTAAGTCACTCCTACGAGCAGTACTTC.

The genes are TRBV9 and TRBJ2-5, with 10 bases lining up with TRBD2. Germline values: CDR1 SGDLS, CDR2 YYNGEE. The CDR3 sequence is 14 residues long. Germline trimming cut 4 bases from V and 7 bases from J; bases unmatched to any gene: 7. The CDR3 sequence is CASSLAGDQGTQYF. The CDR3 coding sequence is TGTGCCAGCAGCCTAGCGGGAGACCAGGGGACCCAGTACTTC.

The V and J genes are TRBV6-1 and TRBJ2-7; possibly TRBD1 or TRBD2 for D (5 bases each). Trimming took 0 bases from V and 2 from J, leaving 11 bases between them. The CDR3 is 15 residues long. The germline CDR1 and CDR2 sequences are MNHNS and SASEGT. CDR3 protein: CASSEALVGAYEQYV. The CDR3 DNA reads as TGTGCCAGCAGTGAAGCGCTTGTGGGGGCCTACGAGCAGTACGTC.

This clone was found a few times. The chain links TRBV21-1 to TRBJ2-1; the D segment call TRBD1 is taken from the table without a DNA check. TRBV21-1 is recorded as a pseudogene. This CDR3 region has 17 residues. The DNA of the CDR3 is TGTGCCAGCAGCAAAGCGTCAATACACATTTCCTACAATGAGCAGTTCTTC. Its translation is CASSKASIHISYNEQFF.

The rearrangement joins TRBV4-3 to TRBJ1-1, with 7 bases that match TRBD1. The CDR3 extends over 14 amino acids. From germline, CDR1 is LGHNA and CDR2 YSLEER. The trim removed 0 bases at V and 8 bases at J, leaving 6 bases unmatched. For the CDR3, the DNA is TGCGCCAGCAGCCAAGAGCAGACAGGGAGGGAAGCTTTCTTT. Amino acid sequence: CASSQEQTGREAFF.

This sequence joins TRBV30 and TRBJ1-5; D gene ambiguous. Trimming stripped 4 bases from V and 5 bases from J, with 12 bases between. CDR1 GTSNPN and CDR2 SVGIG come from the germline V gene (reference sequence). CDR3 length equals 13 residues. CDR3 nucleotides: TGTGCCTGGACCACGGGGTTGCATCAGCCCCAGCATTTT. Translated, it gives CAWTTGLHQPQHF.

The genes are TRBV5-1 and TRBJ2-1; 13 nucleotides match TRBD2. Germline CDR1 and CDR2: SGHRS and YFSETQ. With V trimmed by 8 bases and J by 5 bases, 4 bases remained unmatched. The CDR3 loop spans 14 amino acids. CDR3 in amino acids: CARRTSGSHNEQFF. The CDR3 region has the DNA TGCGCCAGGCGGACTAGCGGGAGTCACAATGAGCAGTTCTTC.

The chain has TRBV28 and TRBJ2-7, with 9 bases identical to TRBD2. The ends lost 6 bases at V and 1 base at J; junction bases unmatched: 10. The CDR3 loop spans 16 amino acids. Germline V gene data show CDR1 as MDHEN and CDR2 as SYDVKM. The CDR3 spells CASSPPGSGSSYEQYV. CDR3 nucleotide sequence: TGTGCCAGCAGCCCCCCGGGTAGCGGGAGTTCCTACGAGCAGTACGTC.

This clone was observed a few times. The chain is built from TRBV5-1 and TRBJ2-2; 9 positions match TRBD2. The germline V gene encodes CDR1 SGHRS and CDR2 YFSETQ. The V gene end was trimmed by 5 bases and the J gene end by 0 bases; junction bases not matched to a gene: 8. CDR3 length equals 17 residues. The chain's CDR3 is CASSRLAGFTNTGELFF. The CDR3 DNA reads TGCGCCAGCAGTCGTCTAGCGGGGTTTACGAACACCGGGGAGCTGTTTTTT.

This clone was seen only a few times. The J gene is TRBJ2-7, the V gene TRBV10-3; 7 positions match TRBD1. CDR1 is ENHRY and CDR2 is SYGVKD in the germline V gene. V dropped 10 bases and J dropped 0; count of bases not matched to a gene: 6. This CDR3 has 13 amino acids. The CDR3 loop is CATSGTASYEQYF. Here the CDR3 DNA reads TGTGCCACCTCCGGGACAGCCTCCTACGAGCAGTACTTC.

The J gene is TRBJ2-1, the V gene TRBV7-2, with 11 bases matching TRBD2. Germline CDR1 and CDR2: SGHTA and FQGNSA. The CDR3 is 17 amino acids. V shed 4 bases and J 0 bases; nucleotides not matched to a gene: 5. The CDR3 bases are TGTGCCAGCAGCTCATTAGCGGGAGGGAGCTCCTACAATGAGCAGTTCTTC. This encodes CASSSLAGGSSYNEQFF.

A single count supports this clone. V usage is TRBV5-4 and J usage is TRBJ2-4; the D gene is possibly TRBD2 (6 bases). Deletions cut 4 bases from V and 4 bases from J, with 15 bases between. CDR3 length equals 15 residues. Germline loops: CDR1 SGHNT, CDR2 YYREEE (reference sequence). The CDR3 loop reads CASSPVGGLKNIQYF. CDR3 bases: TGTGCCAGCAGCCCCGTGGGAGGATTAAAAAACATTCAGTACTTC. Variable domain in full (rest from reference TRBV5-4 and TRBJ2-4): ETGVTQSPTHLIKTRGQQVTLRCSSQSGHNTVSWYQQALGQGPQFIFQYYREEENGRGNFPPRFSGLQFPNYSSELNVNALELDDSALYLCASSPVGGLKNIQYFGAGTRLSVL.

The chain has TRBV6-5 and TRBJ2-1; 8 positions match TRBD2. The CDR3 has 14 residues. CDR1 and CDR2 from the germline V gene are MNHEY and SVGAGI. Trimming took 5 bases from V and 0 from J; bases not matched to a gene: 0. This chain's CDR3 is CASSGTSSYNEQFF. The DNA for the CDR3 is TGTGCCAGCAGTGGGACTAGCTCCTACAATGAGCAGTTCTTC.

The V and J genes are TRBV28 and TRBJ1-2, with 8 bases that match TRBD1. Germline values: CDR1 MDHEN, CDR2 SYDVKM. The CDR3 loop spans 13 amino acids. The trim removed 6 bases at V and 5 bases at J, leaving 5 bases unmatched. CDR3 protein: CASRPGTGYGYTF. The CDR3 bases are TGTGCCAGCAGGCCCGGGACAGGTTATGGCTACACCTTC.

This clone appeared a few times. This chain joins TRBV7-8 and TRBJ1-5; D unresolved. V shed 2 bases and J shed 7 bases, with 9 bases lying between them. Looked up from germline, CDR1 is SGHVS and CDR2 is FQNEAQ. The CDR3 loop spans 13 amino acids. The CDR3: CASSLQDRQPQHF. In nucleotides, the CDR3 is TGTGCCAGCAGCTTACAGGATCGGCAGCCCCAGCATTTT.

The sample holds a few counts of this clone. The rearrangement uses TRBV28 and TRBJ1-2; 7 bases align to TRBD1. The CDR3 has 17 residues. Germline assignment: CDR1 MDHEN and CDR2 SYDVKM. V was pared by 5 bases and J by 8 bases, with 20 bases of the junction left unmatched. CDR3 nucleotide sequence: TGTGCCAGCAGTGCCGCGGACAGGATAATCCAGGGTCGGGGCTACACCTTC. This gives the protein CASSAADRIIQGRGYTF.

The chain has TRBV14 and TRBJ2-7; tentative D call: TRBD1 (5 bases). V gave up 0 bases and J gave up 2 bases, with 11 bases separating them. Germline V CDR1 and CDR2: SGHDN, FVKESK. The CDR3 sequence is 15 residues long. This CDR3 reads CASSQEMTATYEQYF. The CDR3 bases are TGTGCCAGCAGCCAAGAAATGACAGCCACCTACGAGCAGTACTTC.

The chain links TRBV18 to TRBJ2-3, with 7 bases matching TRBD2. The CDR3 sequence is 17 residues long. Germline lookup yields CDR1 KGHSH and CDR2 LQKENI. Unmatched junction bases numbered 7, after V lost 1 base and J lost 0 bases. CDR3: CASSPLPSGASTDTQYF. The CDR3 DNA reads as TGTGCCAGCTCACCACTTCCTAGCGGAGCTAGCACAGATACGCAGTATTTT.

The chain links TRBV9 to TRBJ2-3; 10 bases line up with TRBD2. The CDR3 loop spans 18 amino acids. With 4 bases clipped from V and 6 bases from J, the junction kept 17 bases outside the gene matches. CDR1 and CDR2 from the germline V gene are SGDLS and YYNGEE. CDR3 loop: CASSTRNSLAGVSDTQYF. CDR3 nucleotides: TGTGCCAGCAGCACTCGAAACTCCCTAGCGGGAGTGTCCGATACGCAGTATTTT.

CDR3 nucleotides: TGTGCCAGCAGCCCGGGACTAGCGGGAGGGCAAAGTGAGCAGTTCTTC. Encoded protein: CASSPGLAGGQSEQFF. This chain links TRBV11-3 with TRBJ2-1; TRBD2 matches 16 bases. V gave up 5 bases and J gave up 9 bases; unmatched junction bases: 7. Germline V lookup: CDR1 SGHNT, CDR2 YENEEA. The CDR3 has 16 residues.

This clone was seen only a few times. The chain couples TRBV7-9 to TRBJ1-1, with a possible D match to TRBD1 (6 bases). Trimming left V 4 bases short and J 1 base short, with 16 bases between. The CDR3 runs to 16 residues. Germline CDR1 SEHNR, CDR2 FQNEAQ (reference sequence). Here the CDR3 reads CASSSLGGRGNTEAFF. The DNA of the CDR3 is TGTGCCAGCAGCTCCCTCGGTGGCAGGGGGAACACTGAAGCTTTCTTT. Together with reference TRBV7-9 and TRBJ1-1, the CDR3 gives the full variable domain: DTGVSQNPRHKITKRGQNVTFRCDPISEHNRLYWYRQTLGQGPEFLTYFQNEAQLEKSRLLSDRFSAERPKGSFSTLEIQRTEQGDSAMYLCASSSLGGRGNTEAFFGQGTRLTVV.

This clone was observed a few times. The rearrangement links TRBV7-6 to TRBJ2-7; 7 nucleotides match TRBD1. The germline CDR1 and CDR2 sequences are SGHVS and FNYEAQ. This CDR3 has 14 residues. Trimming at V came to 2 bases and at J to 1 base, leaving 2 bases not matched to a gene. The CDR3, as DNA: TGTGCCAGCAGCTTAAGGACAGGTTCCTACGAGCAGTACGTC. Translating gives CASSLRTGSYEQYV.

The table lists this clone with a few counts. The chain has TRBV9 and TRBJ1-5, with unresolved D. From germline, CDR1 is SGDLS and CDR2 YYNGEE. CDR3 length: 12 residues. V was trimmed by 5 bases and J by 3 bases, leaving 6 bases between them. The CDR3 region is CASSQDNQPQHF. DNA for the CDR3: TGTGCCAGCAGTCAGGACAATCAGCCCCAGCATTTT. The whole variable domain, filled in from reference TRBV9 and TRBJ1-5, reads DSGVTQTPKHLITATGQRVTLRCSPRSGDLSVYWYQQSLDQGLQFLIQYYNGEERAKGNILERFSAQQFPDLHSELNLSSLELGDSALYFCASSQDNQPQHFGDGTRLSIL.

This clone was recorded a few times. V and J are TRBV5-4 and TRBJ2-2, with a weak D call TRBD1 (6 bases). The V gene lost 4 bases and the J gene lost 4 bases, with 17 bases spanning the gap. Germline lookup yields CDR1 SGHNT and CDR2 YYREEE (reference sequence). CDR3 length equals 16 residues. For the CDR3, the DNA is TGTGCCAGCAGCACGAGCTCAGGGGTTTCCACCGGGGAGCTGTTTTTT. This sequence encodes CASSTSSGVSTGELFF.

The chain uses TRBV15 and TRBJ1-2; TRBD1 matches 8 bases. Trimming took 1 base from V and 4 from J; bases not matched to a gene: 8. There are 16 residues in the CDR3. Germline lookup yields CDR1 LNHNV and CDR2 YYDKDF (reference sequence). The CDR3, as DNA: TGTGCCACCAGCAGAGCGAGAGCCGGGACAGGCTATGGCTACACCTTC. It specifies CATSRARAGTGYGYTF.

The chain couples TRBV9 to TRBJ2-4, with TRBD1 matching 7 bases. Unmatched junction bases numbered 4, after V lost 4 bases and J lost 6 bases. This CDR3 has 13 residues. Germline-derived CDR1 and CDR2 are SGDLS and YYNGEE. DNA for the CDR3: TGTGCCAGCAGCCGGGACAGTCGAAACATTCAGTACTTC. Its translation is CASSRDSRNIQYF.

The chain combines TRBV6-5 with TRBJ1-5; D is possibly TRBD1 (6 bases). The CDR3 extends over 15 amino acids. V dropped 6 bases and J dropped 1 base, with 13 bases sitting between them. Germline V lookup: CDR1 MNHEY, CDR2 SVGAGI. The CDR3 nucleotides are TGTGCCAGCAGGCGGGGGGGCCTAAGCAATCAGCCCCAGCATTTT. Protein: CASRRGGLSNQPQHF.

This clone has only a few counts. The chain is built from TRBV28 and TRBJ2-1; the match to TRBD2 covers 15 bases. The CDR3 extends over 16 amino acids. Germline loops: CDR1 MDHEN, CDR2 SYDVKM. J lost 10 bases, V lost 6 bases, and 10 bases had no gene match. CDR3 nucleotides: TGTGCCAGCAGCCCCGGACTAGCGGGAGGGCCGAGGGAGCAGTTCTTC. This translates into CASSPGLAGGPREQFF.